This T cell receptor beta chain was sequenced in a study of blood T cell repertoires in COVID-19. Study at large: Material from acute and convalescent COVID-19 was sourced from the United States, Italy and Spain.

The ends were cut back, 7 bases at V and 0 bases at J, with 10 bases in the middle. Germline CDR1 SGHDN, CDR2 FVKESK. This CDR3 has 15 amino acids. Clones were sequenced by immunoSEQ multiplex PCR, and TCRdb holds only the in-frame ones, with some missing. The table has around 140,000 clones, around nine tenths seen once. The V gene is TRBV14, the J gene TRBJ2-6; possibly TRBD2 for D (5 bases). Sequencing was done on a sample of peripheral blood. The TCR was taken from a man aged 50-59 years with active or convalescent COVID-19. The CDR3 here is CASNGRYSGANVLTF. CDR3 DNA sequence: TGTGCCAGCAATGGGAGATACTCTGGGGCCAACGTCCTGACTTTC.